The 8 T cell receptor beta chains listed next were all sequenced from one sample in a study of OX40 agonist ivuxolimab in advanced cancers. The assay was immunoSEQ multiplex PCR, and TCRdb's table has in-frame clones only and misses some. The profile shows under 95,000 clones, roughly 87% of them singletons. Sample: CD4+ or CD8+ T cells sorted from blood, taken in a trial of the OX40 agonist ivuxolimab. The receptors come from an adult with an advanced solid tumor such as melanoma, head and neck, liver or kidney cancer.

The chain is built from TRBV11-2 and TRBJ2-3; a weak D match, TRBD2 (6 bases). Germline CDR1 reads SGHAT; CDR2 reads FQNNGV. V dropped 6 bases and J dropped 2 bases, with 18 bases sitting between them. The CDR3 length is 16 residues. CDR3 coding DNA: TGTGCCAGCAGACCGTTTACTAGCACGCACACAGATACGCAGTATTTT. Its protein product is CASRPFTSTHTDTQYF.

This clone has only one observation. The chain has TRBV11-3 and TRBJ2-1, with unresolved D. V shed 5 bases and J shed 9 bases, with 11 bases lying between them. Germline CDR1 SGHNT, CDR2 YENEEA. The CDR3 totals 12 residues. This CDR3 is CASSTTSSEQFF. Here the CDR3 DNA reads TGTGCCAGCAGCACCACGTCCAGTGAGCAGTTCTTC.

V is TRBV7-9 and J is TRBJ2-7; the D gene is possibly TRBD2 (5 bases). CDR1 and CDR2 from the germline V gene are SEHNR and FQNEAQ (reference sequence). The CDR3 is 14 residues long. The V and J ends lost 5 bases and 1 base respectively, with 12 bases between them. The CDR3 DNA follows: TGTGCCAGCAGCCTCGCCCGGGGTTCCTACGAGCAGTACTTC. The encoded protein is CASSLARGSYEQYF.

The chain employs TRBV9 and TRBJ2-5; 16 bases are a match to TRBD2. CDR3 length equals 17 residues. Per the germline V gene, CDR1 is SGDLS and CDR2 is YYNGEE. The J segment lost 7 bases and the V segment lost 4 bases, leaving 10 bases of the junction unmatched. CDR3 DNA sequence: TGTGCCAGCAGCCCCGGGACTAGCGGGGGGGCTTGGGGGACCCAGTACTTC. It specifies CASSPGTSGGAWGTQYF.

The chain combines TRBV2 with TRBJ2-7; 10 bases line up with TRBD1. The CDR3 is 11 residues long. CDR1 is SNHLY and CDR2 is FYNNEI in the germline V gene. V lost 4 bases to trimming and J lost 10 bases; unmatched junction nucleotides: 1. The CDR3 DNA reads TGTGCCAGCAGTGGACAGGGGGCCCAGTACTTC. It is translated as CASSGQGAQYF.

This sequence joins TRBV7-8 and TRBJ2-7; D tentatively reads TRBD1 or TRBD2 (5 bases each). There are 14 residues in the CDR3. Germline V gene lookup returns CDR1 SGHVS and CDR2 FQNEAQ. Trimming removed 4 bases from V and 0 bases from J, with 10 bases in between. CDR3 bases: TGTGCCAGCAGCTACCGGGACGGCTCCTACGAGCAGTACTTC. It encodes CASSYRDGSYEQYF.

This chain uses TRBV2 with TRBJ1-1, with D possibly TRBD1 on 5 matching bases. The CDR3 is 14 amino acids. V was pared by 2 bases and J by 11 bases, with 18 bases between. Germline assignment: CDR1 SNHLY and CDR2 FYNNEI. The CDR3, as DNA: TGTGCCAGCAGTGAACGACAGAATCTGCCGGGGGCTTTCTTT. Amino acid sequence: CASSERQNLPGAFF.

V gene TRBV18 combines with J gene TRBJ2-7; D uncertain. Trimming left V 6 bases short and J 4 bases short, with 13 bases between. Germline V gives CDR1 KGHSH, CDR2 LQKENI. The CDR3 consists of 13 residues. The CDR3 DNA is TGTGCCAGCTCTCATGGGCCCAGATACGAGCAGTACTTC. This codes for CASSHGPRYEQYF. Filled out from reference TRBV18 and TRBJ2-7, the complete variable domain reads NAGVMQNPRHLVRRRGQEARLRCSPMKGHSHVYWYRQLPEEGLKFMVYLQKENIIDESGMPKERFSAEFPKEGPSILRIQQVVRGDSAAYFCASSHGPRYEQYFGPGTRLTVT.